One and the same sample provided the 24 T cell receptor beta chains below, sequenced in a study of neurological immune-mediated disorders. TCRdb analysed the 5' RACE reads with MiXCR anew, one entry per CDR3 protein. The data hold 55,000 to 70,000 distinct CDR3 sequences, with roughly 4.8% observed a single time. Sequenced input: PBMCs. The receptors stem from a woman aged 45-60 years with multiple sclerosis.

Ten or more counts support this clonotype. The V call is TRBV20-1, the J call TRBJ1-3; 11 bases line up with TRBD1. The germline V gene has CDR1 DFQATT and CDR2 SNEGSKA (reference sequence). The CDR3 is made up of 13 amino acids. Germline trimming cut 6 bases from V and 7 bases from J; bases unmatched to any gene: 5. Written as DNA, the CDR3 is TGCAGTGCGCGAGGGACAGGGGGGAACACCATATATTTT. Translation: CSARGTGGNTIYF.

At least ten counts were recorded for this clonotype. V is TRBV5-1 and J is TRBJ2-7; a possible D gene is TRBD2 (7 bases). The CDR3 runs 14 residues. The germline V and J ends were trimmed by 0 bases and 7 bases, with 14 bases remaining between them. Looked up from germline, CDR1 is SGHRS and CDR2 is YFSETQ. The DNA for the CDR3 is TGCGCCAGCAGCTTGGAGGGGGGGTCTTGGGAGCAGTACGTC. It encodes CASSLEGGSWEQYV.

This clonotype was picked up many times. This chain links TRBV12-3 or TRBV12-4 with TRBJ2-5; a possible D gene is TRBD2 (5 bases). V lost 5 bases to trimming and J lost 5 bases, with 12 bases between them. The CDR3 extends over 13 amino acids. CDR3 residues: CASSMRASETQYF. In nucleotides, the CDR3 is TGTGCCAGCAGTATGCGGGCCAGCGAGACCCAGTACTTC.

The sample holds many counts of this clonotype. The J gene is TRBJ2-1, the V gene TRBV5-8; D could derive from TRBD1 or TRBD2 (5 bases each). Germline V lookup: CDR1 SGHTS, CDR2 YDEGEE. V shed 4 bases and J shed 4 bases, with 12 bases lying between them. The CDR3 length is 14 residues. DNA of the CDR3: TGTGCCAGCAGCCGGGACGGAATTTACAATGAGCAGTTCTTC. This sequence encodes CASSRDGIYNEQFF.

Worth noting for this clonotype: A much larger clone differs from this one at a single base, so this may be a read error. Here the CDR3 DNA reads TGCAGTGCTAGAGATGGGGGGACGGGGCCCCAGAATTTT. Translated: CSARDGGTGPQNF. The V call is TRBV20-1, the J call TRBJ1-5, with a weak D call TRBD1 (5 bases). Per the germline V gene, CDR1 is DFQATT and CDR2 is SNEGSKA (reference sequence). The CDR3 totals 13 residues.

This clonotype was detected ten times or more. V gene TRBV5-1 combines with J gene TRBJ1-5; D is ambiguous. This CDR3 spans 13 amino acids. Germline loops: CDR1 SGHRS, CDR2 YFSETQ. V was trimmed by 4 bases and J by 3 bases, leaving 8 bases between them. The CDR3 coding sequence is TGCGCCAGCAGCGCAGGTACCAATCAGCCCCAGCATTTT. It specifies CASSAGTNQPQHF.

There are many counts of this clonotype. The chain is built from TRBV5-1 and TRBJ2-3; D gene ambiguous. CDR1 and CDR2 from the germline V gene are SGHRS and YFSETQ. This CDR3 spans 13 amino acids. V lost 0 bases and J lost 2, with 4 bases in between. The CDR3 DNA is TGCGCCAGCAGCTTGGGACACACAGATACGCAGTATTTT. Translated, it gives CASSLGHTDTQYF.

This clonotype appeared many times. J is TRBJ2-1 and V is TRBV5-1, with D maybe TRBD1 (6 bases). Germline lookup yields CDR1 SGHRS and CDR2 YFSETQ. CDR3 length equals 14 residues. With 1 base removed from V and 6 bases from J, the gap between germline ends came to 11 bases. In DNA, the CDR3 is TGCGCCAGCAGCTTGTTAACGGACAGCAATGAGCAGTTCTTC. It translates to CASSLLTDSNEQFF.

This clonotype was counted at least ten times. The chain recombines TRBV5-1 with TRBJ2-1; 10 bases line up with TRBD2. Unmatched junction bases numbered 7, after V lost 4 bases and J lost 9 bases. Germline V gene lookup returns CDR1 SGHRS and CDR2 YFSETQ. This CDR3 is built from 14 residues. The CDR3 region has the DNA TGCGCCAGCAGCCCGGAAGCGGGGGGGAGTGAGCAGTTCTTC. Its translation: CASSPEAGGSEQFF.

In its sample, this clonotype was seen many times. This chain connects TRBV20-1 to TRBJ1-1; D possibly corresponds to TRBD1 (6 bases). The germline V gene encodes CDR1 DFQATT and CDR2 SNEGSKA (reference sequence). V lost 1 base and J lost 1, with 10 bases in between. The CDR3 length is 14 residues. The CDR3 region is CSARATTGNTEAFF. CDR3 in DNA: TGCAGTGCTAGAGCTACGACAGGGAACACTGAAGCTTTCTTT.

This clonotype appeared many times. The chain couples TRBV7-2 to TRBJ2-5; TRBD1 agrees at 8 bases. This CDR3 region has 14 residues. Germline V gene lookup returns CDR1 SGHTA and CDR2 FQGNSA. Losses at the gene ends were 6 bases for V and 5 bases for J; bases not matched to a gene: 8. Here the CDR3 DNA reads TGTGCCAGCAGTGCTGACAGGGGCTGGGAGACCCAGTACTTC. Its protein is CASSADRGWETQYF.

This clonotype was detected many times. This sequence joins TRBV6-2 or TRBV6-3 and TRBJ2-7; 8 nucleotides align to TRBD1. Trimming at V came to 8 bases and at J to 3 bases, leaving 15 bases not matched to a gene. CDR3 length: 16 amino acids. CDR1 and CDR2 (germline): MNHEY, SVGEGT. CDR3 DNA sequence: TGTGCCAGCCATGCGTCCCGGGACAGGAGCTACTACGAGCAGTACTTC. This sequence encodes CASHASRDRSYYEQYF.

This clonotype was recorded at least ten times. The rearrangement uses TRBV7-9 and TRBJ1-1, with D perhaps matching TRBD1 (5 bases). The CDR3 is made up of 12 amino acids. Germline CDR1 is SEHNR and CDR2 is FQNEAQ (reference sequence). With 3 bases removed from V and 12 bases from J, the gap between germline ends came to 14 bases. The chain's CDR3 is CASSFGAVSPFF. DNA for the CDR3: TGTGCCAGCAGCTTTGGGGCAGTGAGCCCTTTCTTT.

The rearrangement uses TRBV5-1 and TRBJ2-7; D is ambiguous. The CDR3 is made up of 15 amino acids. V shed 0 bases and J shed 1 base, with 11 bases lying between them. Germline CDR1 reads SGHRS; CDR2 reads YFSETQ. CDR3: CASSLGVSYSYEQYF. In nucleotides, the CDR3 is TGCGCCAGCAGCTTGGGTGTCAGCTATTCCTACGAGCAGTACTTC.

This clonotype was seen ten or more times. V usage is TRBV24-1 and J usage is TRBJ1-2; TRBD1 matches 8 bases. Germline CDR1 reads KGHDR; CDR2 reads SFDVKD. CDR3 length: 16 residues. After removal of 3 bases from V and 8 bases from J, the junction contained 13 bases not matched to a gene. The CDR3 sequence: CATSDPSTGQVSGYTF. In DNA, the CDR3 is TGTGCCACCAGTGATCCATCAACGGGACAGGTATCCGGCTACACCTTC.

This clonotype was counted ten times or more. The CDR3 is CASSRDRVSEQYF. The CDR3 nucleotides read TGCGCCAGCAGCCGTGACAGGGTTTCCGAGCAGTACTTC. The chain recombines TRBV5-1 with TRBJ2-7, with 7 bases aligning to TRBD1. CDR3 length equals 13 residues. The germline gives CDR1 SGHRS, CDR2 YFSETQ. V was pared by 4 bases and J by 6 bases, with 7 bases of the junction left unmatched.

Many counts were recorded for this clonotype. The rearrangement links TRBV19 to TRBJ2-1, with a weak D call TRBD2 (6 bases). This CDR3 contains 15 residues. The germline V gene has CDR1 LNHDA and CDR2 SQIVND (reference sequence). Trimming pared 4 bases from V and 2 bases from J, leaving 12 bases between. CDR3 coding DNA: TGTGCCAGTAGTAGCTCGCGGGGCCCCTACAATGAGCAGTTCTTC. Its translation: CASSSSRGPYNEQFF. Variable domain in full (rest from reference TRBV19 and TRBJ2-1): DGGITQSPKYLFRKEGQNVTLSCEQNLNHDAMYWYRQDPGQGLRLIYYSQIVNDFQKGDIAEGYSVSREKKESFPLTVTSAQKNPTAFYLCASSSSRGPYNEQFFGPGTRLTVL.

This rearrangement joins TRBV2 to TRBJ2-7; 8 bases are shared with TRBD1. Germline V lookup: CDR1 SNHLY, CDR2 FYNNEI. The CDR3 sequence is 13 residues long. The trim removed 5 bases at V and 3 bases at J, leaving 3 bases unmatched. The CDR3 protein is CASSFDRGYEQYV. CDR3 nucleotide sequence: TGTGCCAGCAGTTTCGACAGGGGCTACGAGCAGTACGTC.

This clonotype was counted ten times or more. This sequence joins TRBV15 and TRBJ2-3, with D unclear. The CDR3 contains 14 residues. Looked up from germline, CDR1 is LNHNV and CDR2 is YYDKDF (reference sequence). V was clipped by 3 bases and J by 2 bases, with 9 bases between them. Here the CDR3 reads CATSSKPPTDTQYF. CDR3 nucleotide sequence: TGTGCCACCAGCAGTAAACCCCCCACAGATACGCAGTATTTT.

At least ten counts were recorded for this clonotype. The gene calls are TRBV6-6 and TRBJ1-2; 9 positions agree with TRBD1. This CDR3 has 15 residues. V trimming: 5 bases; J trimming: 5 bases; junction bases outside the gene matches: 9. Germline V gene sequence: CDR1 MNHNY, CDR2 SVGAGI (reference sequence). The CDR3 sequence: CASSNRDRESYGYTF. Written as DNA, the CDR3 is TGTGCCAGCAGTAACCGGGACAGGGAGAGTTATGGCTACACCTTC.

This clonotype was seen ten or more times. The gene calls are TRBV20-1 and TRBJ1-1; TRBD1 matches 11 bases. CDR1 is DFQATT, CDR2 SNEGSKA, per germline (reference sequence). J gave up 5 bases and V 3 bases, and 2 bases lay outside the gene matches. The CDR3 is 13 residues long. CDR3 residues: CSARGQGGTEAFF. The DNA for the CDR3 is TGCAGTGCTAGGGGACAGGGGGGTACTGAAGCTTTCTTT.

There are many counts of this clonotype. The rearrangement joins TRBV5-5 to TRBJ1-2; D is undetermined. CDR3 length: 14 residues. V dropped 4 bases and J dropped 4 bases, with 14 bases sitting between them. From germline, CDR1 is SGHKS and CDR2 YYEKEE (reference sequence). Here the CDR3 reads CASSPGSPLYGYTF. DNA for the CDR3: TGTGCCAGCAGCCCCGGGTCCCCGCTCTATGGCTACACCTTC.

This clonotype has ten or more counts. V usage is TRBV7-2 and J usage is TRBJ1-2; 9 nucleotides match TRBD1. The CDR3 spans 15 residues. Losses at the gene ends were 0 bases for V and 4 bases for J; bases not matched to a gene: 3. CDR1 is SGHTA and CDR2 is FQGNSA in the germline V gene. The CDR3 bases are TGTGCCAGCAGCTTAGCGCTGACAGGGGGCTATGGCTACACCTTC. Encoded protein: CASSLALTGGYGYTF.

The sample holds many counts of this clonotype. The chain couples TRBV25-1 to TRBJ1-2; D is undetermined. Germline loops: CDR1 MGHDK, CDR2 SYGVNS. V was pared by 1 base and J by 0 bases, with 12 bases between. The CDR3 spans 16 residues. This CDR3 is CASSELETRSNYGYTF. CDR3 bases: TGTGCCAGCAGTGAATTAGAGACGAGGTCTAACTATGGCTACACCTTC.